Each of the 7 T cell receptor beta chains below was sequenced from the same sample in a study of OX40 agonist ivuxolimab in advanced cancers. Using immunoSEQ multiplex PCR, the repertoire was profiled, and TCRdb retains in-frame clones only, with some absent. The sample lists about 59,000 clones, approximately 80% seen once, with 0.7% in the top ten. The starting material was CD4+ or CD8+ T cells sorted from blood, obtained in a trial of the OX40 agonist ivuxolimab. Receptors were obtained from an adult with an advanced solid tumor such as melanoma, head and neck, liver or kidney cancer.

The V call is TRBV30, the J call TRBJ2-7; D not certain. Germline CDR1 and CDR2: GTSNPN and SVGIG (reference sequence). V lost 0 bases to trimming and J lost 1 base, with 10 bases between them. CDR3 length equals 14 residues. CDR3 in DNA: TGTGCCTGGAGTGTACGGCTAGTTTCCTACGAGCAGTACTTC. The encoded protein is CAWSVRLVSYEQYF.

This chain links TRBV5-1 with TRBJ1-3, with 8 bases lining up with TRBD1. The length of the CDR3 is 15 residues. In germline, CDR1 is SGHRS, CDR2 YFSETQ. V shed 3 bases and J 4 bases; nucleotides not matched to a gene: 6. The CDR3 sequence is CASSSGQGGGNTIYF. The CDR3, as DNA: TGCGCCAGCAGCTCAGGACAGGGCGGAGGAAACACCATATATTTT.

This chain joins TRBV5-8 and TRBJ1-5; TRBD1 matches 9 bases. This CDR3 is 15 amino acids long. Looked up from germline, CDR1 is SGHTS and CDR2 is YDEGEE. V lost 6 bases to trimming and J lost 6 bases; unmatched junction nucleotides: 10. CDR3 in amino acids: CASTASTGGVQPQHF. The CDR3 DNA reads TGTGCCAGCACCGCCTCAACAGGGGGCGTTCAGCCCCAGCATTTT.

The chain has TRBV18 and TRBJ2-7; TRBD1 agrees at 9 bases. Per the germline V gene, CDR1 is KGHSH and CDR2 is LQKENI. The CDR3 sequence is 14 residues long. After removal of 4 bases from V and 6 bases from J, the junction contained 7 bases not matched to a gene. The CDR3 coding sequence is TGTGCCAGCTCACAGACAGGGGGGAGGCGCGAGCAGTACTTC. Protein product: CASSQTGGRREQYF.

The rearrangement joins TRBV18 to TRBJ1-2, with 8 bases identical to TRBD1. The CDR3 runs to 16 residues. J gave up 5 bases and V 3 bases, and 11 bases lay outside the gene matches. The V gene's germline CDR1 is KGHSH and CDR2 LQKENI. CDR3 in amino acids: CASSPLGGQGFYGYTF. DNA of the CDR3: TGTGCCAGCTCACCTCTGGGAGGACAGGGATTTTATGGCTACACCTTC.

The rearrangement links TRBV29-1 to TRBJ2-1, with 7 bases that match TRBD2. The V gene's germline CDR1 is SQVTM and CDR2 ANQGSEA. This CDR3 is built from 12 residues. With V trimmed by 7 bases and J by 9 bases, 9 bases remained unmatched. CDR3 sequence: CSGLGTTGEQFF. For the CDR3, the DNA is TGCAGCGGACTGGGGACTACAGGTGAGCAGTTCTTC.

V gene TRBV5-1 combines with J gene TRBJ2-3; D not certain. Looked up from germline, CDR1 is SGHRS and CDR2 is YFSETQ. Trimming removed 3 bases at V and 0 bases at J, with 5 bases between. This CDR3 has 13 amino acids. The CDR3 nucleotides read TGCGCCAGCAGCTCTACTAGCACAGATACGCAGTATTTT. It encodes CASSSTSTDTQYF.